This T cell receptor beta chain was sequenced for a study of metastatic and nonmetastatic thyroid tumors (dated by TCRdb to 2020 to 2022). For context, the study as a whole: For patients with malignant and with benign thyroid disease, the researchers compared repertoires between peripheral blood samples and tumor or nodule tissue samples.

No patient had received any treatment before thyroid surgery. The study retrospectively analysed patient clinical samples collected from about 2012 to 2018 using T-cell receptor beta sequencing. The paper as a whole reports these results and caveats: In both blood and tumor samples, TCR beta diversity was reported to be significantly higher in malignant tumors than in benign nodules.

Library creation used PCR. The run used an Illumina HiSeq 4000. The TCR beta-chain CDR3 region of each patient was profiled by high-throughput sequencing. In the authors' own workflow: The researchers built a classifier to tell apart papillary thyroid cancer patients with distant metastasis, based on CDR3 differences among clinicopathological groups. Repertoire diversity was assessed with the Shannon index, and tumor-blood repertoire similarity with the Morisita-Horn index. TCRdb reprocessed the public reads (quality trimming at Q25 with fastp, clone calling with MiXCR) and kept in-frame beta chains. These V and J calls originate from TCRdb's pipeline instead of the authors' own analysis. Across this sample there are about 15,000 clones, with about 22% seen only once. The ten largest account for approximately 8.4% of the sample. Based on the germline V gene, the CDR1 and CDR2 sequences are KGHSH and LQKENI. The CDR3 goes from the cysteine to the phenylalanine over 14 residues. The entry retains the CDR3 DNA only, 42 bases that are in frame from base 1. V gives up 2 bases and J gives up 4 bases, and the segment between their germline ends measures 11 bases.

This clone showed up many times. Its antigen has not been determined. No qualities accompany the bases; no much larger clone lies one base away. This TCR derives from a female donor with papillary thyroid cancer or a benign thyroid nodule (not recorded which). Some clones in this sample may be carry-over from other donors' samples. The chain joins TRBV18 to TRBJ1-1; the D gene identity is not certain. Sequencing used tumor tissue. Here the CDR3 is given as CASSPARSGTEAFF. The DNA is TGTGCCAGCTCACCAGCGAGGTCGGGCACTGAAGCTTTCTTT.